The 9 T cell receptor beta chains below all came from one sample that was sequenced in a study of T cell clusters in autoimmune cytopenias. One tube held mixed TRB-A and TRB-B primer pools for touch-down PCR. Reanalyzing the multiplex PCR reads, TCRdb keeps one entry per CDR3 protein, without DNA. Recorded here are roughly 5,400 distinct CDR3 sequences; the top ten clones represent around 5.2%. Each sample's input was around 250 ng genomic DNA, 30,000 to 45,000 genome equivalents. Source material: peripheral blood. All receptors come from a human donor with an autoimmune cytopenia or autoimmune hepatitis (not recorded which).

Measured by frequency, this clonotype is medium-sized. The gene calls are TRBV5-6 and TRBJ1-2. This CDR3 region has 13 residues. Per the germline V gene, CDR1 is SGHDT and CDR2 is YYEEEE. The CDR3 loop reads CASSPGGNYGYTF.

This clonotype shows up as medium-sized by frequency. The chain recombines TRBV18 with TRBJ1-4. The CDR3 is 15 residues long. CDR1 and CDR2 (germline): KGHSH, LQKENI. This chain's CDR3 is CASSPTRPTNEKLFF.

This clonotype is medium-sized (0.01 to 0.1%) by frequency. This rearrangement joins TRBV27 to TRBJ2-1; TCRdb's D call, TRBD2, is unchecked because there is no DNA. The CDR3 is 11 amino acids. Germline V lookup: CDR1 MNHEY, CDR2 SMNVEV (reference sequence). The CDR3 loop is CASNREGEQFF.

This clonotype is called medium-sized based on its frequency. V gene TRBV29-1 combines with J gene TRBJ1-1; TCRdb lists TRBD1, though no DNA is available to test this call. Per the germline V gene, CDR1 is SQVTM and CDR2 is ANQGSEA. CDR3 length: 13 residues. The CDR3 reads CSVEDWGEPEAFF.

By frequency, this clonotype is medium-sized. The chain joins TRBV5-6 to TRBJ2-1; no DNA is available, so the TRBD2 call from TCRdb remains unchecked. CDR3 length equals 16 residues. Germline V gene lookup returns CDR1 SGHDT and CDR2 YYEEEE. Here the CDR3 reads CASSPLAGGTYNEQFF.

This clonotype is identified as medium-sized (0.01 to 0.1%) from frequency. The V gene is TRBV15, the J gene TRBJ1-2. The CDR3 is made up of 15 amino acids. Germline V lookup: CDR1 LNHNV, CDR2 YYDKDF (reference sequence). CDR3 residues: CATSRESRANYGYTF.

The J gene is TRBJ2-1, the V gene TRBV7-3; TCRdb selects TRBD2, and the lack of DNA leaves this call unchecked. This CDR3 contains 16 residues. Germline CDR1 reads SGHTA; CDR2 reads FQGTGA. This chain's CDR3 is CASSPPLASGRNEQFF.

This clonotype ranks as medium-sized in terms of frequency. The chain uses TRBV20-1 and TRBJ2-5; checking the TCRdb D call of TRBD2 is not possible without DNA. Germline CDR1 is DFQATT and CDR2 is SNEGSKA (reference sequence). The CDR3 contains 17 residues. CDR3 residues: CSARDGLAGGPGETQYF.

The V gene is TRBV7-2, the J gene TRBJ1-2; without DNA, the TCRdb call of TRBD1 cannot be checked. Germline V CDR1 and CDR2: SGHTA, FQGNSA. The CDR3 has 15 residues. The CDR3: CASSQRWGASYGYTF. Full variable domain (missing parts from reference TRBV7-2 and TRBJ1-2): GAGVSQSPSNKVTEKGKDVELRCDPISGHTALYWYRQSLGQGLEFLIYFQGNSAPDKSGLPSDRFSAERTGGSVSTLTIQRTQQEDSAVYLCASSQRWGASYGYTFGSGTRLTVV.